The 27 T cell receptor beta chains below all came from one sample that was sequenced in a study of T cell repertoires in cytomegalovirus infection. TCRdb re-called the reads through MiXCR, storing one row per CDR3 protein. Of more than 150,000 distinct CDR3 sequences listed, 15% to 20% are singletons. The sequenced material came from PBMCs. The receptors shown here come from a human donor in good health (CMV status not recorded). Some clones in this sample may be carry-over from other donors' samples.

The V and J genes are TRBV7-9 and TRBJ1-6; weak D call: TRBD1 (6 bases). The CDR3 totals 14 residues. Trimming took off 5 bases at V and 6 bases at J, with 11 bases between the two ends. Germline loops: CDR1 SEHNR, CDR2 FQNEAQ (reference sequence). In nucleotides, the CDR3 is TGTGCCAGCAGCGAGCTGGACAGTAATTCACCCCTCCACTTT. This encodes CASSELDSNSPLHF. The full variable domain, completed using reference TRBV7-9 and TRBJ1-6, is DTGVSQNPRHKITKRGQNVTFRCDPISEHNRLYWYRQTLGQGPEFLTYFQNEAQLEKSRLLSDRFSAERPKGSFSTLEIQRTEQGDSAMYLCASSELDSNSPLHFGNGTRLTVT.

The V call is TRBV20-1, the J call TRBJ2-5; 10 bases match TRBD2. Looked up from germline, CDR1 is DFQATT and CDR2 is SNEGSKA (reference sequence). The junction had 8 bases not matched to a gene; V was cut back by 5 bases and J by 2 bases. The CDR3 totals 15 residues. The CDR3 here is CSAGPGLATQETQYF. CDR3 DNA sequence: TGCAGTGCTGGTCCGGGACTAGCGACACAAGAGACCCAGTACTTC.

The chain is built from TRBV6-2 or TRBV6-3 and TRBJ2-1; D might be TRBD2 (5 bases). The CDR3 extends over 15 amino acids. Germline lookup yields CDR1 MNHEY and CDR2 SVGEGT. V was trimmed by 7 bases and J by 7 bases, leaving 20 bases between them. The CDR3 sequence is CASTNDYRSGNEQFF. Written as DNA, the CDR3 is TGTGCCAGCACCAACGACTACCGCTCGGGGAATGAGCAGTTCTTC.

This clonotype has ten or more counts. This rearrangement joins TRBV7-2 to TRBJ2-1; 7 bases are shared with TRBD2. The CDR3 covers 15 residues. In germline, CDR1 is SGHTA, CDR2 FQGNSA. V gave up 5 bases and J gave up 8 bases; unmatched junction bases: 12. The CDR3 DNA follows: TGTGCCAGCAGCCTACGGCCGGGGGGTCCCGATGAGCAGTTCTTC. Translation gives CASSLRPGGPDEQFF.

This clonotype occurred a few times. The chain uses TRBV10-2 and TRBJ1-1, with D perhaps matching TRBD1 (6 bases). Trimming removed 4 bases at V and 3 bases at J, with 9 bases between. The germline V gene encodes CDR1 WSHSY and CDR2 SAAADI. The CDR3 extends over 13 amino acids. This chain's CDR3 is CASSVDRYTEAFF. DNA for the CDR3: TGCGCCAGCAGTGTGGACAGATACACTGAAGCTTTCTTT.

The genes are TRBV5-1 and TRBJ1-4, with D possibly TRBD1 on 5 matching bases. From germline, CDR1 is SGHRS and CDR2 YFSETQ. The CDR3 length is 16 residues. Trimming left V 3 bases short and J 7 bases short, with 19 bases between. In nucleotides, the CDR3 is TGCGCCAGCAGCTCTGATCCAATCGGGAGGGGTGAAAAACTGTTTTTT. Protein sequence: CASSSDPIGRGEKLFF. The full variable domain, rest sourced from reference TRBV5-1 and TRBJ1-4, is KAGVTQTPRYLIKTRGQQVTLSCSPISGHRSVSWYQQTPGQGLQFLFEYFSETQRNKGNFPGRFSGRQFSNSRSEMNVSTLELGDSALYLCASSSDPIGRGEKLFFGSGTQLSVL.

This clonotype was seen a few times. The CDR3 loop reads CASSSRTSNEQFF. DNA of the CDR3: TGTGCCAGCAGCTCAAGGACCAGCAATGAGCAGTTCTTC. The chain employs TRBV5-4 and TRBJ2-1; no clear D. This CDR3 comprises 13 residues. Germline CDR1 is SGHNT and CDR2 is YYREEE (reference sequence). V gave up 3 bases and J gave up 6 bases, with 10 bases separating them.

This clonotype occurred many times. The chain carries TRBV10-3 and TRBJ1-5, with a possible D match to TRBD1 (6 bases). Per the germline V gene, CDR1 is ENHRY and CDR2 is SYGVKD. Trimming shortened V by 10 bases and J by 6 bases, and 19 bases separated the two germline ends. CDR3 size: 14 residues. The DNA of the CDR3 is TGTGCCACGACCGGGACATCGGGAGGTCAGCCCCAGCATTTT. It yields the protein CATTGTSGGQPQHF.

This clonotype was seen repeatedly, ten times or more. The chain is built from TRBV7-9 and TRBJ1-1; TRBD1 matches at 9 bases. The CDR3 is 15 amino acids. Losses at the gene ends were 4 bases for V and 6 bases for J; bases not matched to a gene: 9. CDR1 and CDR2 from the germline V gene are SEHNR and FQNEAQ (reference sequence). The CDR3 spells CASSWQGQGAAEAFF. The CDR3 DNA is TGTGCCAGCAGCTGGCAGGGACAGGGAGCCGCTGAAGCTTTCTTT.

The sample holds a few counts of this clonotype. V usage is TRBV25-1 and J usage is TRBJ1-1; possible D gene TRBD1, 6 bases. The V and J ends lost 6 bases and 1 base respectively, with 12 bases between them. The CDR3 covers 14 residues. Germline lookup yields CDR1 MGHDK and CDR2 SYGVNS. CDR3 in amino acids: CASSSGHTNTEAFF. The CDR3 bases are TGTGCCAGCAGCTCGGGACACACGAACACTGAAGCTTTCTTT.

V and J are TRBV6-1 and TRBJ2-1, with D possibly TRBD2 on 5 matching bases. CDR1 is MNHNS and CDR2 is SASEGT in the germline V gene. This CDR3 has 13 residues. Trimming took 8 bases from V and 12 from J, leaving 20 bases between them. This chain's CDR3 is CASGRAGQYAQFF. The CDR3 bases are TGTGCCAGCGGGCGGGCGGGCCAATATGCGCAGTTCTTC.

The chain uses TRBV7-6 and TRBJ2-7; TRBD1 agrees at 8 bases. CDR1 and CDR2 from the germline V gene are SGHVS and FNYEAQ. V lost 4 bases and J lost 4; bases outside the gene matches: 6. The CDR3 length is 14 residues. CDR3 region: CASSSMGQAYEQYF. CDR3 in DNA: TGTGCCAGCAGCTCAATGGGACAGGCATACGAGCAGTACTTC.

This clonotype was observed a few times. The chain recombines TRBV7-2 with TRBJ2-3, with 10 bases identical to TRBD1. The trim removed 6 bases at V and 1 base at J, leaving 7 bases unmatched. The CDR3 contains 16 residues. The germline gives CDR1 SGHTA, CDR2 FQGNSA. The CDR3 DNA follows: TGTGCCAGCAGGTTGACAGGGGGCTCGGGCACAGATACGCAGTATTTT. Translated: CASRLTGGSGTDTQYF.

This clonotype was observed a few times. The genes are TRBV12-3 or TRBV12-4 and TRBJ2-7; 7 bases map to TRBD2. Unmatched junction bases numbered 7, after V lost 3 bases and J lost 5 bases. The CDR3 runs 14 residues. CDR3 DNA: TGTGCCAGCAGTTTTGATCGGGAGGTCCACGAGCAGTACTTC. This translates into CASSFDREVHEQYF.

This clonotype was seen many times. This rearrangement joins TRBV7-2 to TRBJ2-5, with D unresolved. This CDR3 has 12 amino acids. Deletions cut 5 bases from V and 7 bases from J, with 11 bases between. Per the germline V gene, CDR1 is SGHTA and CDR2 is FQGNSA. The CDR3 region is CASSLILGTQYF. DNA for the CDR3: TGTGCCAGCAGCCTGATATTGGGGACCCAGTACTTC.

This clonotype was counted only a few times. The CDR3 sequence: CATGPGQGISPYNEQFF. The CDR3 DNA reads as TGTGCCACCGGGCCGGGACAGGGTATTTCCCCCTACAATGAGCAGTTCTTC. V usage is TRBV24-1 and J usage is TRBJ2-1; 9 bases are shared with TRBD1. J gave up 2 bases and V 9 bases, and 13 bases lay outside the gene matches. CDR3 length equals 17 residues. Germline CDR1 reads KGHDR; CDR2 reads SFDVKD.

This clonotype was counted only a few times. The V and J genes are TRBV29-1 and TRBJ2-1, with unresolved D. V was pared by 5 bases and J by 5 bases, with 16 bases between. The CDR3 consists of 14 residues. CDR1 is SQVTM, CDR2 ANQGSEA, per germline. CDR3 in DNA: TGCAGCGTTTCCCGCCTTTCCTACGACAATGAGCAGTTCTTC. Its protein is CSVSRLSYDNEQFF.

This clonotype was counted a few times. The chain uses TRBV28 and TRBJ2-3, with D perhaps TRBD2 (7 bases). This CDR3 is 15 amino acids long. The V and J ends lost 2 bases and 3 bases respectively, with 12 bases between them. Germline assignment: CDR1 MDHEN and CDR2 SYDVKM. The CDR3 region is CASSLGGAFTDTQYF. The CDR3 nucleotides are TGTGCCAGCAGTTTAGGGGGGGCGTTTACAGATACGCAGTATTTT.

This clonotype was observed a few times. The chain employs TRBV28 and TRBJ2-1; D possibly matches TRBD1 or TRBD2 (7 bases each). Trimming shortened V by 5 bases and J by 0 bases, and 17 bases separated the two germline ends. Per the germline V gene, CDR1 is MDHEN and CDR2 is SYDVKM. The CDR3 runs to 17 residues. The DNA of the CDR3 is TGTGCCAGCAGTCCGCGGGGAGGGGGCCTCTCCTACAATGAGCAGTTCTTC. Residues: CASSPRGGGLSYNEQFF. Supplemented by reference TRBV28 and TRBJ2-1, the full variable domain reads DVKVTQSSRYLVKRTGEKVFLECVQDMDHENMFWYRQDPGLGLRLIYFSYDVKMKEKGDIPEGYSVSREKKERFSLILESASTNQTSMYLCASSPRGGGLSYNEQFFGPGTRLTVL.

Only a few counts were recorded for this clonotype. J is TRBJ2-7 and V is TRBV7-3, with D possibly TRBD1 on 6 matching bases. Trimming cost V 1 base and J 4 bases, with 8 bases left between them. The length of the CDR3 is 13 residues. Germline loops: CDR1 SGHTA, CDR2 FQGTGA. In DNA form, the CDR3 reads TGTGCCAGCAGCTTAAACAGGGCATACGAGCAGTACTTC. Amino acids: CASSLNRAYEQYF.

This chain uses TRBV20-1 with TRBJ1-1; 10 nucleotides align to TRBD1. There are 14 residues in the CDR3. Looked up from germline, CDR1 is DFQATT and CDR2 is SNEGSKA (reference sequence). V was clipped by 3 bases and J by 4 bases; unmatched bases: 5. DNA of the CDR3: TGCAGTGCTAGGGCCGGGACAGGGGCCACTGAAGCTTTCTTT. Its translation is CSARAGTGATEAFF.

This clonotype has at least ten counts. The chain combines TRBV28 with TRBJ2-7; D not resolved. V was pared by 3 bases and J by 6 bases, with 9 bases between. The CDR3 runs to 12 residues. The germline V gene has CDR1 MDHEN and CDR2 SYDVKM. In DNA form, the CDR3 reads TGTGCCAGCAGTTTTGGGTTCTCCGAGCAGTACTTC. Protein sequence: CASSFGFSEQYF.

The chain recombines TRBV6-6 with TRBJ1-6; D uncertain. The length of the CDR3 is 13 residues. Trimming left V 0 bases short and J 7 bases short, with 4 bases between. Germline values: CDR1 MNHNY, CDR2 SVGAGI (reference sequence). The CDR3 bases are TGTGCCAGCAGTTACTCGACAAATTCACCCCTCCACTTT. This gives the protein CASSYSTNSPLHF.

This clonotype occurred a few times. The V call is TRBV19, the J call TRBJ1-5, with 10 bases lining up with TRBD1. Germline V CDR1 and CDR2: LNHDA, SQIVND (reference sequence). CDR3 length: 15 amino acids. Trimming at V came to 6 bases and at J to 3 bases, leaving 5 bases not matched to a gene. The CDR3 region is CASRIGTGDNQPQHF. CDR3 coding DNA: TGTGCCAGTAGGATCGGGACAGGGGACAATCAGCCCCAGCATTTT.

This clonotype was counted at least ten times. The chain employs TRBV28 and TRBJ2-3; 7 nucleotides line up with TRBD2. CDR3 size: 13 residues. Trimming took 8 bases from V and 2 from J; bases not matched to a gene: 4. Germline V gives CDR1 MDHEN, CDR2 SYDVKM. This CDR3 reads CASQSGATDTQYF. DNA of the CDR3: TGTGCCAGCCAAAGCGGGGCCACAGATACGCAGTATTTT.

The table lists this clonotype with many counts. The J gene is TRBJ2-2, the V gene TRBV7-3; D might be TRBD1 (5 bases). The CDR3 runs 14 residues. The germline V and J ends were trimmed by 5 bases and 1 base, with 8 bases remaining between them. The germline V gene encodes CDR1 SGHTA and CDR2 FQGTGA. This CDR3 reads CASSPQENTGELFF. The CDR3 DNA reads TGTGCCAGCAGCCCACAGGAGAACACCGGGGAGCTGTTTTTT.

This chain joins TRBV28 and TRBJ2-2, with D unclear. Germline assignment: CDR1 MDHEN and CDR2 SYDVKM. This CDR3 contains 14 residues. V shed 6 bases and J shed 8 bases, with 16 bases lying between them. For the CDR3, the DNA is TGTGCCAGCAGCCCATCCTTAGCCGCGGGGGAGCTGTTTTTT. It translates to CASSPSLAAGELFF. The entire variable domain, with the rest obtained from reference TRBV28 and TRBJ2-2, is as follows: DVKVTQSSRYLVKRTGEKVFLECVQDMDHENMFWYRQDPGLGLRLIYFSYDVKMKEKGDIPEGYSVSREKKERFSLILESASTNQTSMYLCASSPSLAAGELFFGEGSRLTVL.